One and the same sample provided the 8 T cell receptor beta chains below, sequenced in a study of metastatic and nonmetastatic thyroid tumors (dated by TCRdb to 2019 to 2021). No treatment had been received by any patient before thyroid surgery. Library preparation used PCR. The instrument was an Illumina HiSeq 4000. TCRdb trimmed public reads at Q25 via fastp, called clones via MiXCR and kept in-frame beta chains. A total of 15,000 to 25,000 clones appear in this sample, roughly 25% of them only once. Of the sample, roughly 3.3% falls within the top ten clones. The sample was blood. These receptors all stem from a male donor with papillary thyroid cancer or a benign thyroid nodule (not recorded which). Some clones in this sample may be carry-over from other donors' samples.

Only a few counts were recorded for this clone. V is TRBV27 and J is TRBJ2-7; D is ambiguous. The CDR3 sequence is 15 residues long. V dropped 6 bases and J dropped 0 bases, with 15 bases sitting between them. Per germline, CDR1 MNHEY and CDR2 SMNVEV (reference sequence). CDR3 sequence: CASSPDFLSSYEQYF. CDR3 sequence (DNA): TGTGCCAGCAGCCCCGACTTTCTGAGCTCCTACGAGCAGTACTTC.

This clone appeared once. The V call is TRBV18, the J call TRBJ1-6; weak D call: TRBD1 (5 bases). This CDR3 has 14 amino acids. V was clipped by 4 bases and J by 10 bases, with 14 bases between them. In germline, CDR1 is KGHSH, CDR2 LQKENI. The DNA of the CDR3 is TGTGCCAGCTCACGAGTGGGGGGAAGGTCACCCCTCCACTTT. Residues: CASSRVGGRSPLHF.

This clone occurred a few times. At one of its ends the junction is not consistent with the germline gene, which may arise from a read error. The rearrangement uses TRBV6-1 and TRBJ1-3; D possibly corresponds to TRBD1 (5 bases). Germline CDR1 MNHNS, CDR2 SASEGT. The CDR3 contains 15 residues. CDR3: CAISEWGGSGNTIYF. CDR3 DNA sequence: TGTGCCATCAGTGAATGGGGCGGCTCTGGAAACACCATATATTTT.

The V and J genes are TRBV11-2 and TRBJ2-2; the D gene is possibly TRBD2 (6 bases). CDR3 length equals 15 residues. CDR1 SGHAT and CDR2 FQNNGV come from the germline V gene. The V end lost 4 bases, the J end lost 10 bases, and 19 bases lay between the germline ends. This chain's CDR3 is CASSSRLGGEEELFF. CDR3 DNA: TGTGCCAGCAGCTCTCGGTTAGGCGGGGAGGAGGAGCTGTTTTTT.

J is TRBJ2-5 and V is TRBV28; D is undetermined. From germline, CDR1 is MDHEN and CDR2 SYDVKM. The ends were cut back, 2 bases at V and 1 base at J, with 8 bases in the middle. The CDR3 loop spans 14 amino acids. The CDR3 DNA sequence: TGTGCCAGCAGTTTAGGTGACTCCCAAGAGACCCAGTACTTC. This codes for CASSLGDSQETQYF.

This clone occurred many times. J is TRBJ2-5 and V is TRBV9; 10 bases match TRBD2. There are 16 residues in the CDR3. Germline lookup yields CDR1 SGDLS and CDR2 YYNGEE. The J segment lost 1 base and the V segment lost 0 bases, leaving 3 bases of the junction unmatched. CDR3 sequence: CASSVGTSGVQETQYF. CDR3 sequence (DNA): TGTGCCAGCAGCGTAGGGACTAGCGGAGTCCAAGAGACCCAGTACTTC.

The chain links TRBV9 to TRBJ2-1; 9 bases are shared with TRBD2. The germline V gene encodes CDR1 SGDLS and CDR2 YYNGEE. J lost 8 bases, V lost 2 bases, and 8 bases had no gene match. The CDR3 has 15 residues. CDR3 in amino acids: CASSVSGTSTDEQFF. In nucleotides, the CDR3 is TGTGCCAGCAGCGTTTCCGGGACTAGCACGGATGAGCAGTTCTTC.

Only a few counts were recorded for this clone. The chain's CDR3 is CASGLDRAYGYTF. CDR3 DNA: TGTGCCAGCGGACTAGACAGGGCCTATGGCTACACCTTC. This chain joins TRBV6-1 and TRBJ1-2, with 7 bases fitting TRBD1. CDR1 is MNHNS, CDR2 SASEGT, per germline. There are 13 residues in the CDR3. Germline trimming cut 8 bases from V and 4 bases from J; bases unmatched to any gene: 7.